The 9 T cell receptor beta chains presented below share a single source sample, sequenced in a study of shared clonotypes between healthy human individuals. Some clones are missing from TCRdb's copy, which holds only in-frame ones; the method was immunoSEQ multiplex PCR. Counted here are 2 million to 2.5 million clones, about 94% occurring once; the ten biggest clones make up roughly 1%. Naive CD8 cells lacked CD45RO and underwent positive selection for CCR7, leaving out terminally differentiated effector memory CD45RA+ cells. Sequenced input: naive CD8+ T cells sorted from blood. The receptors were sampled from a man in his late teens or twenties in good health.

The rearrangement uses TRBV7-2 and TRBJ1-2, with D possibly being TRBD1 (6 bases). The V end was cut by 2 bases, the J end by 0 bases, with 10 bases between. The CDR3 runs to 15 residues. Germline V gene lookup returns CDR1 SGHTA and CDR2 FQGNSA. CDR3 bases: TGTGCCAGCAGCTTATCGGGACATACTAACTATGGCTACACCTTC. This codes for CASSLSGHTNYGYTF.

This clone is a singleton in its sample. V and J are TRBV10-2 and TRBJ2-1, with D possibly being TRBD2 (5 bases). The V gene's germline CDR1 is WSHSY and CDR2 SAAADI. Trimming took 4 bases from V and 8 from J, leaving 18 bases between them. The CDR3 contains 15 residues. The CDR3, as DNA: TGCGCCAGCAGTGTACTAACGGATCGGGGAGATGAGCAGTTCTTC. It is translated as CASSVLTDRGDEQFF.

The chain joins TRBV5-1 to TRBJ1-4; tentative D call: TRBD1 (5 bases). In germline, CDR1 is SGHRS, CDR2 YFSETQ. There are 14 residues in the CDR3. The V gene lost 7 bases and the J gene lost 3 bases, with 13 bases spanning the gap. Here the CDR3 reads CASLPGDPNEKLFF. The CDR3 nucleotides are TGCGCCAGCCTTCCGGGGGATCCTAATGAAAAACTGTTTTTT. The full variable domain, its missing parts supplied by reference TRBV5-1 and TRBJ1-4, is KAGVTQTPRYLIKTRGQQVTLSCSPISGHRSVSWYQQTPGQGLQFLFEYFSETQRNKGNFPGRFSGRQFSNSRSEMNVSTLELGDSALYLCASLPGDPNEKLFFGSGTQLSVL.

As DNA, the CDR3 is TGTGCCAGTAGTATCCCGGGGGACCGTAATGAAAAACTGTTTTTT. The encoded protein is CASSIPGDRNEKLFF. The chain joins TRBV19 to TRBJ1-4, with a weak D call TRBD1 (5 bases). Germline V lookup: CDR1 LNHDA, CDR2 SQIVND (reference sequence). The CDR3 runs to 15 residues. V dropped 3 bases and J dropped 4 bases, with 12 bases sitting between them.

The chain uses TRBV7-6 and TRBJ1-5, with TRBD1 as a possible D gene (6 bases). The CDR3 totals 14 residues. The germline V gene has CDR1 SGHVS and CDR2 FNYEAQ. With 5 bases removed from V and 5 bases from J, the gap between germline ends came to 13 bases. In nucleotides, the CDR3 is TGTGCCAGCAGCACTAGGGGGGCCGATCAGCCCCAGCATTTT. This codes for CASSTRGADQPQHF.

The chain employs TRBV19 and TRBJ2-7, with 8 bases aligning to TRBD2. Germline assignment: CDR1 LNHDA and CDR2 SQIVND (reference sequence). V trimming: 5 bases; J trimming: 6 bases; junction bases outside the gene matches: 15. The CDR3 is made up of 16 amino acids. In DNA, the CDR3 is TGTGCCAGTAGTCCCCTCACGGGAGGGTTTGTAAGCGAGCAGTACTTC. As protein: CASSPLTGGFVSEQYF.

This sequence joins TRBV10-2 and TRBJ1-1; a possible D gene is TRBD1 (6 bases). Trimming left V 5 bases short and J 5 bases short, with 15 bases between. In germline, CDR1 is WSHSY, CDR2 SAAADI. The CDR3 is made up of 14 amino acids. The CDR3 reads CASSRGEGLTEAFF. CDR3 in DNA: TGCGCCAGCAGTAGGGGGGAGGGGCTAACTGAAGCTTTCTTT.

Note on this clone: The same CDR3 arises from other DNA sequences in this sample as well. The chain has TRBV11-2 and TRBJ2-7; 9 positions agree with TRBD1. The junction had 2 bases not matched to a gene; V was cut back by 2 bases and J by 3 bases. Germline V gene lookup returns CDR1 SGHAT and CDR2 FQNNGV. The CDR3 spans 14 residues. The CDR3 nucleotides are TGTGCCAGCAGCTTATGGACAGGGGACTACGAGCAGTACTTC. This encodes CASSLWTGDYEQYF.

A single count supports this clone. The CDR3 sequence is CAWSVFERAADTQYF. The CDR3 nucleotides are TGTGCCTGGAGTGTTTTCGAGAGGGCGGCAGATACGCAGTATTTT. The chain combines TRBV30 with TRBJ2-3; a possible D gene is TRBD2 (5 bases). Germline CDR1 GTSNPN, CDR2 SVGIG (reference sequence). The CDR3 spans 15 residues. V was cut by 0 bases and J by 4 bases, with 14 bases left in between.